One sample yielded the 25 T cell receptor beta chains listed below, sequenced in a study of CD8+CD57+ T cells in acquired aplastic anemia. TCR beta VDJ combinations and CDR3 sequences were profiled from genomic DNA. TCRdb ran MiXCR on the reads and lists one entry per CDR3 protein. The table has around 140,000 distinct CDR3 sequences, 41% seen once. The specimen sequenced was sorted CD4+, CD8+, or CD8+CD57+ T cells (not recorded which) from PBMCs. These receptors were collected from a human donor in good health, serving as a control.

As regards this clonotype: Since a much larger clone is just one base distant, this may be a read error. V usage is TRBV5-1 and J usage is TRBJ1-5, with TRBD1 matching 9 bases. The germline V gene encodes CDR1 SGHRS and CDR2 YFSETQ. This CDR3 region has 15 residues. V shed 4 bases, J shed 5 bases, and the junction held 7 bases outside the gene matches. This CDR3 reads CASSPGQGSYQPQHF. The DNA of the CDR3 is TGCGCCAGCAGCCCGGGACAGGGAAGCTATCAGCCCCAGCATTTT.

This sequence joins TRBV24-1 and TRBJ2-1, with no clear D. CDR3 length equals 15 residues. The germline CDR1 and CDR2 sequences are KGHDR and SFDVKD. V was cut by 3 bases and J by 4 bases, with 12 bases left in between. Written as DNA, the CDR3 is TGTGCCACCAGTGATCCCTCGGGTCCATACAATGAGCAGTTCTTC. It yields the protein CATSDPSGPYNEQFF.

The V gene is TRBV2, the J gene TRBJ2-7, with D unresolved. The CDR3 consists of 13 residues. V lost 6 bases and J 3 bases, leaving 12 bases between the germline ends. Germline V gives CDR1 SNHLY, CDR2 FYNNEI. CDR3 in DNA: TGTGCCAGCAGGGGTGTAGGAATCTACGAGCAGTACTTC. This encodes CASRGVGIYEQYF.

Comments on this clonotype: A single base separates this from a much larger clone, so it may be a read error. The rearrangement links TRBV4-1 to TRBJ1-1; a possible D gene is TRBD1 (5 bases). The germline V gene has CDR1 MGHRA and CDR2 YSYEKL. This CDR3 has 14 amino acids. The CDR3: CASSQEFYGTEASF. CDR3 DNA: TGCGCCAGCAGCCAAGAATTCTATGGGACTGAAGCTTCCTTT.

This chain links TRBV19 with TRBJ1-2; no clear D. CDR1 is LNHDA and CDR2 is SQIVND in the germline V gene (reference sequence). This CDR3 has 14 amino acids. Trimming removed 5 bases at V and 4 bases at J, with 14 bases between. CDR3 region: CASSPAFPGYGYTF. CDR3 DNA: TGTGCCAGTAGTCCAGCCTTCCCCGGCTATGGCTACACCTTC.

This clonotype appeared once. The chain employs TRBV11-2 and TRBJ2-4; TRBD2 is a possible D gene (5 bases). Trimming shortened V by 5 bases and J by 10 bases, and 24 bases separated the two germline ends. The CDR3 contains 16 residues. Germline assignment: CDR1 SGHAT and CDR2 FQNNGV. The CDR3 sequence is CASSTVRGRVPGIQYF. The CDR3, as DNA: TGTGCCAGCAGCACGGTCCGCGGACGGGTCCCGGGAATTCAGTACTTC.

The chain uses TRBV30 and TRBJ2-2; D is unresolved. Germline lookup yields CDR1 GTSNPN and CDR2 SVGIG (reference sequence). CDR3 length: 13 residues. Trimming shortened V by 2 bases and J by 4 bases, and 8 bases separated the two germline ends. CDR3 sequence (DNA): TGTGCCTGGAGTCTAAGCACCACCGGGGAGCTGTTTTTT. Its protein is CAWSLSTTGELFF.

Note on this clonotype: A much larger clonotype is one base distant, so this may be a read error. The CDR3 ends on some other residue instead of the conserved phenylalanine or tryptophan, so this is likely a read error. The rearrangement links TRBV20-1 to TRBJ2-7; TRBD2 matches 12 bases. Losses at the gene ends were 5 bases for V and 1 base for J; bases not matched to a gene: 9. The CDR3 is 16 amino acids. Germline CDR1 DFQATT, CDR2 SNEGSKA (reference sequence). In DNA, the CDR3 is TGCAGTGCTGGGGGGACTAGCGGGCTCTTTTCCTACGAGCAGTACCTC. Amino acid sequence: CSAGGTSGLFSYEQYL.

This clonotype came up many times. V is TRBV29-1 and J is TRBJ2-1; D is perhaps TRBD1 or TRBD2 (6 bases each). This CDR3 is built from 15 residues. Germline assignment: CDR1 SQVTM and CDR2 ANQGSEA. Trimming shortened V by 0 bases and J by 6 bases, and 15 bases separated the two germline ends. CDR3 sequence reads: CSVEDLGGLGNEQFF. The DNA of the CDR3 is TGCAGCGTTGAAGATCTTGGGGGGCTGGGCAATGAGCAGTTCTTC.

This clonotype was picked up many times. The V and J genes are TRBV13 and TRBJ2-5, with D possibly matching TRBD2 (6 bases). CDR1 and CDR2 from the germline V gene are PRHDT and FYEKMQ (reference sequence). The CDR3 covers 13 residues. V was cut by 5 bases and J by 5 bases, with 12 bases left in between. CDR3 region: CASSPGVGETQYF. The CDR3 region has the DNA TGTGCCAGCAGCCCGGGGGTGGGGGAGACCCAGTACTTC.

This clonotype was seen repeatedly, ten times or more. V is TRBV6-1 and J is TRBJ2-5; no definite D call. Germline CDR1 MNHNS, CDR2 SASEGT. The length of the CDR3 is 15 residues. V dropped 5 bases and J dropped 4 bases, with 17 bases sitting between them. The CDR3 DNA sequence: TGTGCCAGCAGTCCCTCTCCCTCTGGAGTAGAGACCCAGTACTTC. Its protein product is CASSPSPSGVETQYF.

This clonotype showed up just a few times. Mismatch with germline at one junction end may stem from a read error. J is TRBJ2-1 and V is TRBV7-6; no clear D gene. The CDR3 totals 14 residues. CDR1 and CDR2 (germline): SGHVS, FNYEAQ. For the CDR3, the DNA is TGTGCCAGCAGTTCAGGACCGGTAAACAATGAGCAGTCCTTC. Encoded protein: CASSSGPVNNEQSF.

The chain recombines TRBV12-3 or TRBV12-4 with TRBJ1-4; D is possibly TRBD1 (6 bases). V was shortened by 7 bases and J by 4 bases, with 22 bases between the two germline ends. The CDR3 has 17 amino acids. The CDR3 here is CASTKQGWERVNEKLFF. In DNA form, the CDR3 reads TGTGCCAGCACTAAACAGGGTTGGGAGCGTGTTAATGAAAAACTGTTTTTT.

This clonotype was seen a handful of times. This chain uses TRBV6-1 with TRBJ1-3, with D possibly TRBD1 on 6 matching bases. Germline values: CDR1 MNHNS, CDR2 SASEGT. The ends were cut back, 7 bases at V and 0 bases at J, with 13 bases in the middle. The CDR3 runs to 15 residues. For the CDR3, the DNA is TGTGCCAGCAAGGAGGGGGGTACCTCTGGAAACACCATATATTTT. Protein: CASKEGGTSGNTIYF.

There are many counts of this clonotype. This chain uses TRBV10-1 with TRBJ2-3, with 7 bases aligning to TRBD1. CDR3 length: 14 amino acids. V was pared by 6 bases and J by 0 bases, with 3 bases of the junction left unmatched. From germline, CDR1 is WNHNN and CDR2 SYGVQD (reference sequence). In DNA, the CDR3 is TGCGCCAGCAGCCCAGGGGGAAGCACAGATACGCAGTATTTT. It specifies CASSPGGSTDTQYF.

Here the CDR3 DNA reads TGTGCCAGCAGTCCTTTAAAGTACACTGAAGCTTTCTTT. Its protein is CASSPLKYTEAFF. This chain joins TRBV27 and TRBJ1-1; D not certain. Trimming took off 5 bases at V and 3 bases at J, with 10 bases between the two ends. This CDR3 region has 13 residues. Germline V CDR1 and CDR2: MNHEY, SMNVEV (reference sequence).

This rearrangement joins TRBV10-3 to TRBJ1-4, with 7 nucleotides matching TRBD1. The CDR3 is 13 residues long. Germline values: CDR1 ENHRY, CDR2 SYGVKD. V gave up 9 bases and J gave up 3 bases; unmatched junction bases: 4. Here the CDR3 reads CAITQGANEKLFF. The CDR3 nucleotides read TGTGCCATTACCCAGGGGGCTAATGAAAAACTGTTTTTT.

The genes are TRBV18 and TRBJ1-1; D gene uncertain. The CDR3 length is 13 residues. Germline CDR1 and CDR2: KGHSH and LQKENI. The V and J ends lost 3 bases and 4 bases respectively, with 9 bases between them. The CDR3 loop is CASSPLEGTEAFF. In nucleotides, the CDR3 is TGTGCCAGCTCACCGCTAGAGGGCACTGAAGCTTTCTTT.

The V gene is TRBV9, the J gene TRBJ2-3; 8 positions agree with TRBD2. V dropped 0 bases and J dropped 0; count of bases not matched to a gene: 6. The CDR3 is 17 residues long. From germline, CDR1 is SGDLS and CDR2 YYNGEE. DNA for the CDR3: TGTGCCAGCAGCGTAGCTGCGGGAGGACTGAGCACAGATACGCAGTATTTT. Translation gives CASSVAAGGLSTDTQYF. Looking up the rest from reference TRBV9 and TRBJ2-3 gives the full variable domain: DSGVTQTPKHLITATGQRVTLRCSPRSGDLSVYWYQQSLDQGLQFLIQYYNGEERAKGNILERFSAQQFPDLHSELNLSSLELGDSALYFCASSVAAGGLSTDTQYFGPGTRLTVL.

The chain recombines TRBV5-1 with TRBJ1-2; 7 bases match TRBD1. Looked up from germline, CDR1 is SGHRS and CDR2 is YFSETQ. This CDR3 spans 13 amino acids. V dropped 3 bases and J dropped 9; count of bases not matched to a gene: 8. The CDR3 DNA follows: TGCGCCAGCAGCTGGGACAGCGCAAGGAGCTACACCTTC. This translates into CASSWDSARSYTF.

This clonotype was found many times. This chain uses TRBV6-1 with TRBJ1-2; D is unresolved. The length of the CDR3 is 13 residues. Trimming pared 5 bases from V and 4 bases from J, leaving 11 bases between. Germline V gives CDR1 MNHNS, CDR2 SASEGT. The CDR3: CASSKLNAYGYTF. The CDR3 DNA reads TGTGCCAGCAGTAAGCTAAATGCCTATGGCTACACCTTC.

This clonotype showed up many times. V usage is TRBV29-1 and J usage is TRBJ2-1; D is perhaps TRBD1 or TRBD2 (5 bases each). The CDR3 covers 14 residues. V lost 7 bases and J lost 3, with 16 bases in between. The germline gives CDR1 SQVTM, CDR2 ANQGSEA. The CDR3, as DNA: TGCAGCGCTACGGGACCGACGAACTACAATGAGCAGTTCTTC. As protein: CSATGPTNYNEQFF.

The V call is TRBV15, the J call TRBJ2-6, with a weak D call TRBD2 (5 bases). The germline CDR1 and CDR2 sequences are LNHNV and YYDKDF (reference sequence). Trimming removed 0 bases from V and 1 base from J, with 7 bases in between. The CDR3 spans 16 residues. The CDR3 sequence: CATSRDRGSGANVLTF. CDR3 nucleotide sequence: TGTGCCACCAGCAGAGATCGAGGGTCTGGGGCCAACGTCCTGACTTTC.

A note on this clonotype: A much more abundant neighbour one base away suggests this may be a read error. The chain joins TRBV12-3 or TRBV12-4 to TRBJ1-4; D is ambiguous. This CDR3 has 13 amino acids. The CDR3 region has the DNA TGTGCCGGCAGTTTAATGAGGCAAGAAAAACTGTTTTTT. Protein: CAGSLMRQEKLFF.

With respect to this clonotype: Without the conserved terminal phenylalanine or tryptophan, this CDR3 likely stems from a read error. The J gene is TRBJ2-2, the V gene TRBV24-1; 12 positions match TRBD2. V was pared by 4 bases and J by 5 bases, with 4 bases of the junction left unmatched. Germline-derived CDR1 and CDR2 are KGHDR and SFDVKD. The CDR3 length is 16 residues. CDR3 sequence (DNA): TGTGCCACCAGTGACTCCGGACTAGCGGGGACCGGGGAGCTGTTTTCT. This gives the protein CATSDSGLAGTGELFS.